Shown below are 23 T cell receptor beta chains from a single sample sequenced in a study of CD8 T cells in ankylosing spondylitis. Study-level points and caveats: About 8 highly homologous variants made up a TCR beta motif, and this motif appeared characteristic of ankylosing spondylitis blood.

These receptors have no identified antigens. MiXCR, run by TCRdb on the 5' RACE reads, gives a single entry per CDR3 protein. The sample yields under 550,000 distinct CDR3 sequences, about 24% seen once. The sequenced sample consisted of blood, either unsorted or a sorted T cell fraction (not recorded which). Receptors originate from a male donor with ankylosing spondylitis.

This chain joins TRBV20-1 and TRBJ2-1, with TRBD2 identical over 12 bases. Germline lookup yields CDR1 DFQATT and CDR2 SNEGSKA (reference sequence). V trimming: 6 bases; J trimming: 1 base; junction bases outside the gene matches: 10. CDR3 length: 17 residues. Here the CDR3 reads CSALLSLAGGSYNEQFF. CDR3 coding DNA: TGCAGTGCACTTTTGAGTCTAGCGGGAGGGTCCTACAATGAGCAGTTCTTC.

This clonotype was picked up a small number of times. The chain joins TRBV7-9 to TRBJ1-5, with D possibly being TRBD1 (5 bases). This CDR3 has 13 residues. Looked up from germline, CDR1 is SEHNR and CDR2 is FQNEAQ (reference sequence). Deletions cut 8 bases from V and 3 bases from J, with 11 bases between. CDR3 loop: CASGAELNQPQHF. The CDR3 coding sequence is TGTGCCAGCGGGGCCGAGCTCAATCAGCCCCAGCATTTT.

This chain connects TRBV9 to TRBJ2-3, with D perhaps TRBD1 (6 bases). Trimming stripped 4 bases from V and 2 bases from J, with 11 bases between. Germline CDR1 is SGDLS and CDR2 is YYNGEE. The CDR3 is made up of 14 amino acids. The CDR3 spells CASSLGQLTDTQYF. In nucleotides, the CDR3 is TGTGCCAGCAGCCTCGGACAGCTCACAGATACGCAGTATTTT.

This clonotype has only a few counts. The chain recombines TRBV20-1 with TRBJ1-5, with D unresolved. The germline gives CDR1 DFQATT, CDR2 SNEGSKA (reference sequence). Trimming pared 5 bases from V and 2 bases from J, leaving 13 bases between. The CDR3 covers 14 residues. The chain's CDR3 is CSASPRSGNQPQHF. As DNA, the CDR3 is TGCAGTGCTTCCCCCCGCTCGGGCAATCAGCCCCAGCATTTT.

The J gene is TRBJ2-1, the V gene TRBV11-3, with D possibly TRBD1 on 5 matching bases. The V end was cut by 5 bases, the J end by 4 bases, with 15 bases between. The CDR3 runs 15 residues. The germline V gene encodes CDR1 SGHNT and CDR2 YENEEA. This CDR3 reads CASSGRRQLYNEQFF. CDR3 bases: TGTGCCAGCAGCGGCCGTCGACAGCTTTACAATGAGCAGTTCTTC.

This clonotype has only a few counts. The chain employs TRBV15 and TRBJ1-5; tentatively, D is TRBD1 (5 bases). The CDR3 spans 15 residues. CDR1 and CDR2 (germline): LNHNV, YYDKDF (reference sequence). With 1 base removed from V and 5 bases from J, the gap between germline ends came to 12 bases. The CDR3 coding sequence is TGTGCCACCAGCAGAGTCCGGGGGTTCGATCAGCCCCAGCATTTT. It specifies CATSRVRGFDQPQHF.

The chain couples TRBV5-1 to TRBJ1-1, with 9 bases matching TRBD1. CDR1 SGHRS and CDR2 YFSETQ come from the germline V gene. CDR3 length equals 17 residues. Germline trimming cut 1 base from V and 0 bases from J; bases unmatched to any gene: 7. CDR3: CASSLMTGGRLNTEAFF. CDR3 nucleotides: TGCGCCAGCAGCTTGATGACAGGGGGACGTTTGAACACTGAAGCTTTCTTT.

J is TRBJ1-4 and V is TRBV12-3 or TRBV12-4; the D gene is possibly TRBD1 (5 bases). The germline V and J ends were trimmed by 5 bases and 4 bases, with 14 bases remaining between them. The CDR3 runs 15 residues. The CDR3 DNA is TGTGCCAGCAGTCAGGGTAGGGGATTTAATGAAAAACTGTTTTTT. It is translated as CASSQGRGFNEKLFF.

This clonotype was picked up a small number of times. V and J are TRBV29-1 and TRBJ1-1; a weak D match, TRBD1 (6 bases). The V gene's germline CDR1 is SQVTM and CDR2 ANQGSEA. The V gene lost 7 bases and the J gene lost 4 bases, with 13 bases spanning the gap. The CDR3 has 12 amino acids. CDR3 loop: CSASQGATEAFF. CDR3 DNA: TGCAGCGCCTCACAGGGAGCCACTGAAGCTTTCTTT.

This clonotype occurred a few times. CDR3 coding DNA: TGTGCCAGCAGCCAAGTCAATGGTGAACAGCCCCAGCATTTT. This gives the protein CASSQVNGEQPQHF. This sequence joins TRBV3-1 and TRBJ1-5; D gene ambiguous. The length of the CDR3 is 14 residues. In germline, CDR1 is LGHDT, CDR2 YNNKEL (reference sequence). Trimming removed 1 base at V and 7 bases at J, with 11 bases between.

J is TRBJ2-3 and V is TRBV3-1, with D hard to call. The germline CDR1 and CDR2 sequences are LGHDT and YNNKEL (reference sequence). The ends were cut back, 8 bases at V and 1 base at J, with 10 bases in the middle. The CDR3 contains 13 residues. The DNA for the CDR3 is TGTGCCAGCTGCGCCGCCGGCACAGATACGCAGTATTTT. Its protein product is CASCAAGTDTQYF.

The sample holds one count of this clonotype. The rearrangement links TRBV20-1 to TRBJ2-5; 9 bases match TRBD1. Germline CDR1 and CDR2: DFQATT and SNEGSKA (reference sequence). The J segment lost 5 bases and the V segment lost 3 bases, leaving 10 bases of the junction unmatched. The CDR3 contains 15 residues. The CDR3 nucleotides read TGCAGTGCTAGCCCCGGGACAGGGAGATCTGAGACCCAGTACTTC. Residues: CSASPGTGRSETQYF.

This clonotype was seen more than once but under ten times. The chain combines TRBV5-1 with TRBJ2-1, with D perhaps matching TRBD1 or TRBD2 (5 bases each). The CDR3 has 14 residues. Germline assignment: CDR1 SGHRS and CDR2 YFSETQ. The ends were cut back, 4 bases at V and 10 bases at J, with 18 bases in the middle. The CDR3 loop reads CASSTRDRSGEQFF. CDR3 nucleotides: TGCGCCAGCAGCACACGGGACCGCAGTGGGGAGCAGTTCTTC.

This clonotype has only a few counts. This sequence joins TRBV30 and TRBJ2-1, with 8 positions matching TRBD2. CDR1 GTSNPN and CDR2 SVGIG come from the germline V gene (reference sequence). The V and J ends lost 2 bases and 14 bases, in that order; junction bases with no gene match: 8. The CDR3 runs 12 residues. The CDR3 nucleotides are TGTGCCTGGAGTTCCAGCGGGAGTAGTAAGTTCTTC. It codes for CAWSSSGSSKFF.

This chain links TRBV21-1 with TRBJ2-2; no check of the table's D call, TRBD1, against the DNA was made. TRBV21-1 is annotated as a pseudogene. The CDR3 is 17 amino acids. CDR3 loop: CASSPKGRGQLTGELFF. CDR3 sequence (DNA): TGTGCCAGCAGCCCAAAGGGCCGGGGGCAATTAACCGGGGAGCTGTTTTTT.

This clonotype was picked up a small number of times. V is TRBV11-2 and J is TRBJ2-3; 7 nucleotides line up with TRBD2. The CDR3 consists of 16 residues. The trim removed 7 bases at V and 0 bases at J, leaving 10 bases unmatched. Germline V gene data show CDR1 as SGHAT and CDR2 as FQNNGV. CDR3 loop: CASTLLGGTSTDTQYF. As DNA, the CDR3 is TGTGCCAGCACCCTACTCGGGGGGACCAGCACAGATACGCAGTATTTT.

This clonotype occurred a few times. The chain couples TRBV20-1 to TRBJ2-5; D gene uncertain. Between the trimmed V and J ends, which lost 3 bases and 3 bases, there was a span of 11 bases. The CDR3 is made up of 13 amino acids. Germline-derived CDR1 and CDR2 are DFQATT and SNEGSKA (reference sequence). In DNA, the CDR3 is TGCAGTGCTAGCACTCAATGGAAAGAGACCCAGTACTTC. Protein product: CSASTQWKETQYF.

A few counts support this clonotype. The chain links TRBV2 to TRBJ2-1, with TRBD2 matching 8 bases. The CDR3 runs 14 residues. Germline V gene data show CDR1 as SNHLY and CDR2 as FYNNEI. V was pared by 9 bases and J by 5 bases, with 9 bases of the junction left unmatched. In nucleotides, the CDR3 is TGTGCCAGTTTGGAACTAGCGGAGCACAATGAGCAGTTCTTC. This translates into CASLELAEHNEQFF.

This clonotype has just a few counts. The CDR3 region has the DNA TGTGCCAGCGGGTCTACTAGCCTCAATTACAATGAGCAGTTCTTC. Translating gives CASGSTSLNYNEQFF. The chain uses TRBV11-2 and TRBJ2-1; TRBD2 is a possible D gene (6 bases). CDR1 is SGHAT, CDR2 FQNNGV, per germline. Trimming cost V 8 bases and J 4 bases, with 18 bases left between them. CDR3 size: 15 residues.

There are a few counts of this clonotype. The rearrangement uses TRBV29-1 and TRBJ2-5, with 11 bases identical to TRBD2. The V and J ends lost 4 bases and 3 bases, in that order; junction bases with no gene match: 1. The length of the CDR3 is 13 residues. Germline CDR1 is SQVTM and CDR2 is ANQGSEA. The CDR3 DNA reads as TGCAGCGTTGGACTAGCGGGAAAAGAGACCCAGTACTTC. Its protein is CSVGLAGKETQYF.

The chain employs TRBV6-5 and TRBJ1-5; D may be TRBD1 (5 bases). CDR1 and CDR2 from the germline V gene are MNHEY and SVGAGI. The CDR3 is made up of 16 amino acids. Trimming shortened V by 0 bases and J by 5 bases, and 14 bases separated the two germline ends. DNA for the CDR3: TGTGCCAGCAGTTACTCAAGACCCGGGGCCGATCAGCCCCAGCATTTT. Its translation is CASSYSRPGADQPQHF.

The chain combines TRBV5-1 with TRBJ1-1; 9 bases agree with TRBD1. The CDR3 loop spans 14 amino acids. The trim removed 6 bases at V and 1 base at J, leaving 4 bases unmatched. Germline lookup yields CDR1 SGHRS and CDR2 YFSETQ. The CDR3 region has the DNA TGCGCCAGCACACGGACAGGGGAGAACACTGAAGCTTTCTTT. It encodes CASTRTGENTEAFF.

The table lists this clonotype with a few counts. The rearrangement links TRBV18 to TRBJ1-1; TRBD1 agrees at 7 bases. The CDR3 runs 16 residues. Germline V lookup: CDR1 KGHSH, CDR2 LQKENI. J lost 4 bases, V lost 3 bases, and 11 bases had no gene match. CDR3 loop: CASSPQPTGDGTEAFF. The CDR3 DNA follows: TGTGCCAGCTCACCTCAGCCCACAGGGGATGGCACTGAAGCTTTCTTT.